This T cell receptor (beta chain) was sequenced during a study of blood T cells in healthy people across ages. The CDR3 contains 16 residues. Germline lookup yields CDR1 MDHEN and CDR2 SYDVKM. The table lists this clonotype with a few counts. One end of the junction fails to match germline, which may point to a read error. The use of a sample-barcoded 5' primer and a J-beta primer mix characterized a second PCR of roughly 7 to 11 cycles. TCRdb reprocessed the 5' RACE reads via MiXCR and lists one record per CDR3 protein. The table has around 780,000 distinct CDR3 sequences, around a quarter seen once; the top ten hold less than 3.5%. These same data were also listed under a study on T cells of mothers and their children. As that report states: cDNA was made from all extracted RNA, 1.5 ug per 15 ul.

The sequence was collected from a boy younger than 18 in good health. V is TRBV28 and J is TRBJ1-4, with TRBD1 matching over 7 bases. Sample: blood. CDR3 protein: CASSFDRVGPNEKLLF. As DNA, the CDR3 is TGTGCCAGCAGTTTCGACAGGGTTGGGCCTAATGAAAAACTGCTTTTT.